A selection of T cell receptor beta chains follows, all from one sample in a study of human T cells and chemical hapten exposure. From the RACE reads, TCRdb called clonotypes with MiXCR, one entry per CDR3 protein. Here the sample spans over 100,000 distinct CDR3 sequences, approximately 11% being singletons. The sequencing here drew on whole blood, taken in connection with sensitization to the hapten diphenylcyclopropenone (DPC). These receptor sequences come from a woman aged 50 to 65 with alopecia areata. Some clones in this sample may be carry-over from other donors' samples. CDR3s include the opening cysteine and the closing phenylalanine or tryptophan. D genes are given only for firm matches. For some rows the clone size is stated as once, few or many, or as a class when expanded; others skip it.

abundance	v_gene	d_gene	j_gene	CDR3nt	CDR3aa
few	TRBV29-1	NA	TRBJ2-7	TGCAGCGTTGAAGTCGGAGGGGCCTACGAGCAGTACTTC	CSVEVGGAYEQYF
NA	TRBV2	TRBD2	TRBJ2-3	TGTGCCAGCAGTCCGACTAGCGGGGGCCTCAGCACAGATACGCAGTATTTT	CASSPTSGGLSTDTQYF
many	TRBV20-1	NA	TRBJ2-3	TGCGCGCGAGGGCGGAGCAGCACAGATACGCAGTATTTT	CARGRSSTDTQYF
NA	TRBV4-1	NA	TRBJ2-3	TGCGCCAGCAGCCAAGTTTCAAACACTCGCACAGATACGCAGTATTTT	CASSQVSNTRTDTQYF
few	TRBV6-5	NA	TRBJ1-4	TGTGCCAGCAGCAGGGGTAGGGCAGCAACTAATGAAAAACTGTTTTTT	CASSRGRAATNEKLFF
many	TRBV29-1	NA	TRBJ1-1	TGCAGCGTCCTAGACAGCGACCTTTACACTGAAGCTTTCTTT	CSVLDSDLYTEAFF
many	TRBV7-3	NA	TRBJ2-3	TGTGCCAGCAGCTTGACCCGTGTAGATACGCAGTATTTT	CASSLTRVDTQYF
many	TRBV6-1	TRBD1	TRBJ2-3	TGTGCCAGCAGTGAAAGACAGGGTGGCACAGATACGCAGTATTTT	CASSERQGGTDTQYF
NA	TRBV5-1	NA	TRBJ2-7	TGCGCCAGCAGCTTGGACACTTTCTACGAGCAGTACTTC	CASSLDTFYEQYF
many	TRBV12-3/TRBV12-4	NA	TRBJ1-2	TGTGCCAGCAGCTGGGCCTTGCCTACCCCCCTGGATGGCTACACCTTC	CASSWALPTPLDGYTF
few	TRBV2	NA	TRBJ2-5	TGTGCCAGCAGTGAAAACCCGGGGAGGAAAGAGACCCAGTACTTC	CASSENPGRKETQYF
NA	TRBV29-1	NA	TRBJ2-3	TGCAGCACTCGAGAGGATACGCAGTATTTT	CSTREDTQYF
NA	TRBV2	TRBD2	TRBJ2-2	TGTGCCAGCAGGGCCTCCGGGGGGGCCGGCGGGGAGCTGTTTTTT	CASRASGGAGGELFF
NA	TRBV11-2	NA	TRBJ1-6	TGTGCCAGCAGCACGTGGGGAAATAATTCACCCCTCCACTTT	CASSTWGNNSPLHF
NA	TRBV5-1	NA	TRBJ1-5	TGCGCCAGCAGCTTGGTTGGGGGCAGCAATCAGCCCCAGCATTTT	CASSLVGGSNQPQHF
NA	TRBV4-1	NA	TRBJ2-1	TGCGCCAGCAGCCAGGGTCGGGCCCAAAGCTCCTACAATGAGCAGTTCTTC	CASSQGRAQSSYNEQFF
NA	TRBV18	NA	TRBJ1-5	TGTGCCAGCTCACCTGAGGTTTATAGCAATCAGCCCCAGCATTTT	CASSPEVYSNQPQHF
few	TRBV20-1	NA	TRBJ2-3	TGCAGTGCTAGAGATCTAGGGGGAAGCACAGATACGCAGTATTTT	CSARDLGGSTDTQYF
few	TRBV2	NA	TRBJ1-5	TGTGCCAGCAGTGAATGGGGGTTGAGGGAGCCCCAGCATTTT	CASSEWGLREPQHF
NA	TRBV29-1	NA	TRBJ1-1	TGCAGCGTTGTACCGGTTTTGGGGAACACTGAAGCTTTCTTT	CSVVPVLGNTEAFF
few	TRBV20-1	NA	TRBJ2-3	TGCAGTGCTGGTTGGCAGGAAGCTACGCAGTATTTT	CSAGWQEATQYF
many	TRBV21-1	NA	TRBJ2-7	TGTGCCAGCAGCAAATATTACAGCCCTTTGGAGGGAGGAACCTACGAGCAGTACTTC	CASSKYYSPLEGGTYEQYF
once	TRBV23-1	NA	TRBJ1-4	TGCGCCAGCAGTCACTATCTTAATGAAAAACTGTTTTTT	CASSHYLNEKLFF
few	TRBV14	TRBD2	TRBJ2-1	TGTGCCAGCAGCCCCCTAGGACTAGCGGGAAATAATGAGCAGTTCTTC	CASSPLGLAGNNEQFF
many	TRBV29-1	NA	TRBJ2-3	TGCAGCGCTGCGCCAGGGCCAGATACGCAGTATTTT	CSAAPGPDTQYF
NA	TRBV20-1	NA	TRBJ1-2	TGCAGTGCTAGAGAAAGGCATACCACAGTCTATGGCTACACCTTC	CSARERHTTVYGYTF
few	TRBV6-5	NA	TRBJ1-3	TGTGCCAGCAGTTTATGGGCCGGAGAGGCTGGAAACACCATATATTTT	CASSLWAGEAGNTIYF
few	TRBV9	NA	TRBJ1-1	TGTGCCAGCAGCGTAGAAGCGGGGGCTGGGACTGAAGCTTTCTTT	CASSVEAGAGTEAFF
NA	TRBV7-2	NA	TRBJ1-5	TGTGCCAGCAGCTTAGACGCGCCCTATCAGCCCCAGCATTTT	CASSLDAPYQPQHF
few	TRBV29-1	NA	TRBJ2-7	TGCAGCGTAGGGCCAGATTCCTACGAGCAGTACTTC	CSVGPDSYEQYF
many	TRBV28	NA	TRBJ2-7	TGTGCCAGCAGTCCAATCATGGGCGAGCAGTACTTC	CASSPIMGEQYF
NA	TRBV12-3/TRBV12-4	NA	TRBJ2-7	TGTGCCAGCAGTTTCCGGCAGGGTGTGAACGAGCAGTACTTC	CASSFRQGVNEQYF
NA	TRBV13	TRBD1	TRBJ1-1	TGTGCCAGCAGCTCTAGCGGGGCAGGGGGCGGTGGCACTGAAGCTTTCTTT	CASSSSGAGGGGTEAFF
NA	TRBV9	NA	TRBJ2-7	TGTGCCAGCAGCACCCCCGGAGGCGAGCAGTACTTC	CASSTPGGEQYF
few	TRBV29-1	NA	TRBJ2-5	TGCAGCGTGGTCTCTAGAGGGGAGACCCAGTACTTC	CSVVSRGETQYF
NA	TRBV7-7	NA	TRBJ2-1	TGTGCCAGCAGCTTACCAGGGCCTTACAATGAGCAGTTCTTC	CASSLPGPYNEQFF
NA	TRBV28	NA	TRBJ1-1	TGTGCCAGCAAATTGGGGTCGTGGGCTGAAGCTTTCTTT	CASKLGSWAEAFF
few	TRBV6-6	NA	TRBJ2-3	TGTGCCGCGAGGGGCGGGGCAACAGATACGCAGTATTTT	CAARGGATDTQYF
NA	TRBV7-3	NA	TRBJ1-1	TGTGCCAGCAGCCCGCGCGGTGGGGTGAACACTGAAGCTTTCTTT	CASSPRGGVNTEAFF
many	TRBV20-1	NA	TRBJ1-1	TGCAGTGCGGGGCCGGCCGGGAACACTGAAGCTTTCTTT	CSAGPAGNTEAFF
few	TRBV4-1	TRBD2	TRBJ2-1	TGCGCCAGCAGCCAAGCCAGCGGGGGGGTTTACAATGAGCAGTTCTTC	CASSQASGGVYNEQFF
NA	TRBV27	TRBD2	TRBJ2-5	TGTGCCAGCAGTTCCATTTGGGGGGGTGAGACCCAGTACTTC	CASSSIWGGETQYF
NA	TRBV20-1	NA	TRBJ1-4	TGCAGTGCTAGACATGGGAAATTACAGACAACTAATGAAAAACTGTTTTTT	CSARHGKLQTTNEKLFF
few	TRBV9	NA	TRBJ2-2	TGTGCCAGCAGCTTTGGTCAGGGACAGAACACCGGGGAGCTGTTTTTT	CASSFGQGQNTGELFF
many	TRBV27	TRBD1	TRBJ2-7	TGTGCCAGCAGTGGACAGGGCCGACCGGACGAGCAGTACTTC	CASSGQGRPDEQYF
many	TRBV6-5	TRBD2	TRBJ2-3	TGTGCCAGCAGTCCCGGGACTAGAACCCGAGATACGCAGTATTTT	CASSPGTRTRDTQYF